What follows describes a single T cell receptor (beta chain). What it recognizes is unknown. The sample belongs to a study of T cells in localized non-small cell lung cancer. Regarding the study as a whole: When the top 100 tumor clones were examined, a median around 61 of them also appeared in the adjacent lung, which was paired and uninvolved. There was higher T cell clonality in uninvolved adjacent lung than in tumor, and it was highest there. Longer overall survival was associated with a higher density of T cells in the blood.

Method: immunoSEQ multiplex PCR; TCRdb's copy keeps in-frame clones and lacks some. Of fewer than 40,000 clones detected, around 86% appear once; the ten largest clones hold less than 5.5%. V was trimmed by 5 bases and J by 1 base, leaving 18 bases between them. The CDR3 is 17 residues long. Germline V gene lookup returns CDR1 MNHEY and CDR2 SMNVEV (reference sequence). The input for sequencing was peripheral blood, taken before any cancer treatment. The sequence derives from a male donor older than 55 with stage III lung adenocarcinoma. The chain combines TRBV27 with TRBJ1-5; no clear D gene. The chain's CDR3 is CASSPRYLAFSNQPQHF. CDR3 DNA: TGTGCCAGCAGTCCACGGTATCTAGCTTTCAGCAATCAGCCCCAGCATTTT.